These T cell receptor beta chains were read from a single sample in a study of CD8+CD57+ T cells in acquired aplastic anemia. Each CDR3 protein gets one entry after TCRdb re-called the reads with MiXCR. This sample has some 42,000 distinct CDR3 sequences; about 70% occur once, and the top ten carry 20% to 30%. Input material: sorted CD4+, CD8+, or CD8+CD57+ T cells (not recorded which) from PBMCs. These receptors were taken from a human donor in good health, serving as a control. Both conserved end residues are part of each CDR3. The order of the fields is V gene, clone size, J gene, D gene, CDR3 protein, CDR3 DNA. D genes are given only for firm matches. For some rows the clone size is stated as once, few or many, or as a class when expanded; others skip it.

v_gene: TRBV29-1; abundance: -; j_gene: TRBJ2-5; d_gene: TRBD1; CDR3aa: CSVELGQKETQYF; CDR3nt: TGCAGCGTTGAATTGGGACAGAAAGAGACCCAGTACTTC
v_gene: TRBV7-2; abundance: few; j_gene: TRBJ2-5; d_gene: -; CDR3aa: CASSLGHKETQYF; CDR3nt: TGTGCCAGCAGCTTAGGACACAAAGAGACCCAGTACTTC
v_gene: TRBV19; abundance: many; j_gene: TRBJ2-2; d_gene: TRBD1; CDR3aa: CATKDRGRSNTGELFF; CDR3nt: TGTGCCACTAAGGACAGGGGCCGATCGAACACCGGGGAGCTGTTTTTT
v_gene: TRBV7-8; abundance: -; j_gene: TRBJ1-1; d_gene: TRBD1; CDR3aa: CASSKTTGRTEAFF; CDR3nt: TGTGCCAGCAGCAAAACGACAGGGAGGACTGAAGCTTTCTTT
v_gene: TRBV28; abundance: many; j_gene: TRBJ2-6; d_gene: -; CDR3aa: CASSSSGANVLTF; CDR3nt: TGTGCCAGCAGTTCGTCCGGGGCCAACGTCCTGACTTTC
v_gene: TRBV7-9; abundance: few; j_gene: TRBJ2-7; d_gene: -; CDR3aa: CASSLQGYEQYF; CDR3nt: TGTGCCAGCAGCTTACAGGGCTACGAGCAGTACTTC
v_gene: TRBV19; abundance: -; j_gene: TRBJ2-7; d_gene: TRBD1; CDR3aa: CASSSGTGTYEQYF; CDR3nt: TGTGCCAGTAGTTCCGGGACAGGGACCTACGAGCAGTACTTC
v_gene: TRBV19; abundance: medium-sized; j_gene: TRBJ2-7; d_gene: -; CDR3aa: CASSIGQAYEQYF; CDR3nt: TGTGCCAGTAGTATAGGACAGGCCTACGAGCAGTACTTC
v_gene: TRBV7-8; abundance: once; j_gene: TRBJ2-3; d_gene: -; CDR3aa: CASSKTGTDTQYF; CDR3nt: TGTGCCAGCAGCAAAACAGGGACAGATACGCAGTATTTT
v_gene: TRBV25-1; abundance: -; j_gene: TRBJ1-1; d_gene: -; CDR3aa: CASSLTVNTEAFF; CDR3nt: TGTGCCAGCAGTTTGACAGTAAACACTGAAGCTTTCTTT
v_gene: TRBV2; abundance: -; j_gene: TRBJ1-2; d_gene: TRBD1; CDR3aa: CASSRDSNYGYTF; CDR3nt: TGTGCCAGCAGCCGGGACAGCAACTATGGCTACACCTTC
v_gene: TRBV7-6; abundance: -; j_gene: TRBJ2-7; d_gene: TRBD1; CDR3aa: CASSLVTGEYEQYF; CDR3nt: TGTGCCAGCAGCTTAGTGACAGGGGAATACGAGCAGTACTTC
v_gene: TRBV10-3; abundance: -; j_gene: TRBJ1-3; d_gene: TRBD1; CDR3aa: CDISGTETGNTIYF; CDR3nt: TGTGACATCAGTGGGACAGAGACTGGAAACACCATATATTTT
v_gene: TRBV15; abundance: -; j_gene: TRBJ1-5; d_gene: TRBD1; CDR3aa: CATSSTGGRPQHF; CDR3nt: TGTGCCACCAGCAGCACAGGGGGGAGGCCCCAGCATTTT
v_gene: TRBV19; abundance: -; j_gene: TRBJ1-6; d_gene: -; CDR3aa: CASSMVAYNSPLHF; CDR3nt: TGTGCCAGTAGTATGGTCGCCTATAATTCACCCCTCCACTTT
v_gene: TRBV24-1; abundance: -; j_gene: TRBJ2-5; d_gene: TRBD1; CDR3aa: CATSDLQGKGAETQYF; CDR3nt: TGTGCCACCAGTGATTTGCAAGGGAAGGGGGCAGAGACCCAGTACTTC
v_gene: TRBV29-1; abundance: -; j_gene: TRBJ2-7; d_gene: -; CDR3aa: CSVRGTGSYNEQYF; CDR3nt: TGCAGCGTTAGAGGGACGGGATCCTACAATGAGCAGTACTTC
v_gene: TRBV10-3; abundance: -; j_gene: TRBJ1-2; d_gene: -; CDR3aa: CAIRSLGRDGYTF; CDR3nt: TGTGCCATCAGATCCTTGGGACGGGATGGCTACACCTTC
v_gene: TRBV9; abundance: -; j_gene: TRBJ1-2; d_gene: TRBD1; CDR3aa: CASSVEAGGAVLGGYTF; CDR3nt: TGTGCCAGCAGCGTAGAAGCAGGGGGAGCGGTTCTGGGAGGCTACACCTTC
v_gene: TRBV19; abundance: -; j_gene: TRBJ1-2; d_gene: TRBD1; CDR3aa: CASSTRGLGWTRPQRNYGYTF; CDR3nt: TGTGCCAGTAGTACCAGGGGGCTGGGATGGACCCGACCCCAGAGGAACTATGGCTACACCTTC
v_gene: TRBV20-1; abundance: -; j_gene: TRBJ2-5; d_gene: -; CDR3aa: CSAAPRSGAQHQETQYF; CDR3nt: TGCAGTGCTGCACCAAGATCAGGGGCACAGCACCAAGAGACCCAGTACTTC
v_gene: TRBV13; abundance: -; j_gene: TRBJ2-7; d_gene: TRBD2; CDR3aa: CASSPGGRNYEQYF; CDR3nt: TGTGCCAGCAGCCCGGGAGGACGAAACTACGAGCAGTACTTC
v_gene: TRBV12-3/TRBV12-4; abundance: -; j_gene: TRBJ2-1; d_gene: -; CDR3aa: CASSSTSGVISYNEQSF; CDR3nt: TGTGCCAGCAGTTCGACTAGTGGGGTTATCTCCTACAATGAGCAGTCCTTC
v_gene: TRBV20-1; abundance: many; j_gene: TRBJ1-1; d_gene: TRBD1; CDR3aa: CSGQGKPMNTEAFF; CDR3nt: TGCAGTGGACAGGGTAAACCTATGAACACTGAAGCTTTCTTT
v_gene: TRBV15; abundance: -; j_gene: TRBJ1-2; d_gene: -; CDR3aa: CATSDAGDYGYTF; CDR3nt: TGTGCCACCAGTGACGCAGGAGACTATGGCTACACCTTC
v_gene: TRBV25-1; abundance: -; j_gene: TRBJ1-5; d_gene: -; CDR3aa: CASSEWNGQPQHF; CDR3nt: TGTGCCAGCAGTGAATGGAACGGTCAGCCCCAGCATTTT
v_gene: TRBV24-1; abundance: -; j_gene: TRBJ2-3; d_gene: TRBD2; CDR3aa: CATSEGGTTGGSTDTQYF; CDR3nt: TGTGCCACCAGTGAGGGGGGGACAACGGGAGGGAGCACAGATACGCAGTATTTT
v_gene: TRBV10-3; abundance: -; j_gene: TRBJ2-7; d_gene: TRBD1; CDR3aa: CAISGTGGREQYF; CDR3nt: TGTGCCATCAGCGGGACAGGGGGCCGAGAGCAGTACTTC
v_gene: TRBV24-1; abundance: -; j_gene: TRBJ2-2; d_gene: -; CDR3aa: CATSDPSDGFRGELFF; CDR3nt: TGTGCCACCAGTGATCCGTCCGACGGCTTTCGAGGGGAGCTGTTTTTT
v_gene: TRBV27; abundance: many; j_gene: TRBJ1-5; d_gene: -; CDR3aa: CASRPGQSNQPQHF; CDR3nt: TGTGCCAGCCGGCCAGGACAGAGTAATCAGCCCCAGCATTTT
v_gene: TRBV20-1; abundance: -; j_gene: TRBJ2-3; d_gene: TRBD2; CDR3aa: CSAPLAGEADTQYF; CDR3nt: TGCAGTGCTCCGCTAGCGGGAGAGGCAGATACGCAGTATTTT
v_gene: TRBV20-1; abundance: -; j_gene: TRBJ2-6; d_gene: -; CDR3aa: CSATDATVAGANVLTF; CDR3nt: TGCAGTGCTACCGACGCAACAGTTGCTGGGGCCAACGTCCTGACTTTC
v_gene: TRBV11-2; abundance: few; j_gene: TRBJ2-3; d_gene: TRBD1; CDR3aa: CASSLDGQGYTDTQYF; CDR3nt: TGTGCCAGCAGCTTGGACGGACAGGGATACACAGATACGCAGTATTTT
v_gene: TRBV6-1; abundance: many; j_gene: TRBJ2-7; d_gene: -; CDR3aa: CASRRTTDTYEQYF; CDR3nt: TGTGCCAGCAGGAGAACGACAGATACCTACGAGCAGTACTTC
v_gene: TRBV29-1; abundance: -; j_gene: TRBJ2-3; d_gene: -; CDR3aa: CSVEDMTGADTQYF; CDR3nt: TGCAGCGTTGAAGATATGACGGGAGCAGATACGCAGTATTTT
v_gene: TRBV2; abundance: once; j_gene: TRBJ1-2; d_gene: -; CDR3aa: CASSSDSPINYGYTF; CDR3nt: TGTGCCAGCAGTTCAGACAGCCCGATTAACTATGGCTACACCTTC
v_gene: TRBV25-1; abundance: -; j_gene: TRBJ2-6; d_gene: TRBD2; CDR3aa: CASSWGTSGYSGANVLTF; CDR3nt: TGTGCCAGCAGCTGGGGGACTAGCGGGTACTCTGGGGCCAACGTCCTGACTTTC
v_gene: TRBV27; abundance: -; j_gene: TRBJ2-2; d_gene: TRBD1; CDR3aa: CASSLDRGGELFF; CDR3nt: TGTGCCAGCAGTCTAGACAGGGGCGGGGAGCTGTTTTTT
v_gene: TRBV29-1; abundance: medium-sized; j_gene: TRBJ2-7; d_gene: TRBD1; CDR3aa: CSIITGGYEQYF; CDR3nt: TGCAGCATTATTACAGGGGGCTACGAGCAGTACTTC